This paragraph covers one T cell receptor beta chain sequence. As yet, its antigen is unknown. The CDR3 runs to 14 residues. The V gene's germline CDR1 is LNHDA and CDR2 SQIVND (reference sequence). With V trimmed by 7 bases and J by 6 bases, 9 bases remained unmatched. Profiled with immunoSEQ multiplex PCR; TCRdb holds only in-frame clones, not every one. This table holds over 60,000 clones, about nine tenths found once. The data belong to a study of a mutant IDH1 vaccine in newly diagnosed glioma. Time point indicated: week 11, during vaccination. Each dose of the vaccine consisted of 300 ug of mutant IDH1 20-mer peptide, with topical imiquimod.

This TCR was recovered from a man between 40 and 49 years old with glioma. The starting material was PBMCs, obtained from a glioma patient whose treatment included an IDH1 peptide vaccine. The V and J genes are TRBV19 and TRBJ2-1; 7 bases agree with TRBD2. In DNA, the CDR3 is TGTGCCAGTAAGGGCCAGCGGGACTCCAATGAGCAGTTCTTC. It specifies CASKGQRDSNEQFF.